These T cell receptor beta chains were read from a single sample in a study of T cells after yellow fever vaccination. TCRdb re-called the 5' RACE reads through MiXCR, storing one row per CDR3 protein. The repertoire holds 300,000 to 400,000 distinct CDR3 sequences, with less than 9.5% as singletons. The material sequenced was PBMCs, taken approximately 40 days after the first yellow fever vaccination. The origin of the receptors is a man aged 18 to 29 who received the YFV17D yellow fever vaccine. The CDR3 runs from the conserved cysteine through the conserved F or W. Fields, in order: CDR3 protein, CDR3 DNA, D gene, V gene, J gene, clone size, CDR3 length. The D gene is left open where the match is weak. The size field is filled for only some rows; it gives once, few, many or a size class.

CDR3 protein: CASSPRGPTDTQYF; CDR3 DNA: TGTGCCAGCAGTCCCCGGGGTCCCACAGATACGCAGTATTTT; D gene: -; V gene: TRBV28; J gene: TRBJ2-3; clone size: -; CDR3 length: 14
CDR3 protein: CASSSHLIQETQYF; CDR3 DNA: TGCGCCAGCAGCTCCCACCTAATACAAGAGACCCAGTACTTC; D gene: -; V gene: TRBV5-1; J gene: TRBJ2-5; clone size: few; CDR3 length: 14
CDR3 protein: CASRQDRGRGYTF; CDR3 DNA: TGTGCCAGCAGGCAGGACAGGGGACGGGGCTACACCTTC; D gene: TRBD1; V gene: TRBV6-5; J gene: TRBJ1-2; clone size: many; CDR3 length: 13
CDR3 protein: CASSSTGGGEPLHF; CDR3 DNA: TGTGCCAGCAGCTCGACAGGGGGCGGGGAACCCCTCCACTTT; D gene: TRBD1; V gene: TRBV7-3; J gene: TRBJ1-6; clone size: -; CDR3 length: 14
CDR3 protein: CSVVNGTAKNIQYF; CDR3 DNA: TGCAGCGTTGTAAATGGGACAGCCAAAAACATTCAGTACTTC; D gene: -; V gene: TRBV29-1; J gene: TRBJ2-4; clone size: few; CDR3 length: 14
CDR3 protein: CASSDSAGTDTQYF; CDR3 DNA: TGCGCCAGCAGTGATTCGGCAGGCACAGATACGCAGTATTTT; D gene: -; V gene: TRBV10-1; J gene: TRBJ2-3; clone size: many; CDR3 length: 14
CDR3 protein: CAIWWERNSGNTIYF; CDR3 DNA: TGTGCCATCTGGTGGGAAAGAAACTCTGGAAACACCATATATTTT; D gene: -; V gene: TRBV7-9; J gene: TRBJ1-3; clone size: few; CDR3 length: 15
CDR3 protein: CASSQRGVSTDTQYF; CDR3 DNA: TGCGCCAGCAGCCAGAGGGGGGTGAGCACAGATACGCAGTATTTT; D gene: -; V gene: TRBV5-1; J gene: TRBJ2-3; clone size: -; CDR3 length: 15
CDR3 protein: CSVRGTGRNSPLHF; CDR3 DNA: TGCAGCGTACGTGGGACAGGGAGAAATTCACCCCTCCACTTT; D gene: TRBD1; V gene: TRBV29-1; J gene: TRBJ1-6; clone size: -; CDR3 length: 14
CDR3 protein: CASAHGVSGANVLTF; CDR3 DNA: TGTGCCAGCGCCCACGGGGTATCCGGGGCCAACGTCCTGACTTTC; D gene: -; V gene: TRBV9; J gene: TRBJ2-6; clone size: -; CDR3 length: 15
CDR3 protein: CASSSGQDVYYGYTF; CDR3 DNA: TGTGCCAGCAGTTCGGGACAGGACGTCTACTATGGCTACACCTTC; D gene: TRBD1; V gene: TRBV11-2; J gene: TRBJ1-2; clone size: few; CDR3 length: 15
CDR3 protein: CASSVRLVTDTQYF; CDR3 DNA: TGTGCCAGCAGCGTAAGACTAGTCACAGATACGCAGTATTTT; D gene: -; V gene: TRBV9; J gene: TRBJ2-3; clone size: -; CDR3 length: 14
CDR3 protein: CASSEADGYTF; CDR3 DNA: TGTGCCAGCAGCGAGGCCGATGGCTACACCTTC; D gene: -; V gene: TRBV21-1; J gene: TRBJ1-2; clone size: many; CDR3 length: 11
CDR3 protein: CSAGLAGGKTQYF; CDR3 DNA: TGCAGTGCAGGGCTGGCAGGGGGAAAGACCCAGTACTTC; D gene: TRBD1; V gene: TRBV20-1; J gene: TRBJ2-5; clone size: -; CDR3 length: 13
CDR3 protein: CASNDRGGGSQPQHF; CDR3 DNA: TGTGCCAGCAATGACCGCGGAGGTGGCTCGCAGCCCCAGCATTTT; D gene: -; V gene: TRBV12-3/TRBV12-4; J gene: TRBJ1-5; clone size: -; CDR3 length: 15
CDR3 protein: CASSREQGANTGELFF; CDR3 DNA: TGTGCCAGCAGTAGAGAACAGGGAGCGAACACCGGGGAGCTGTTTTTT; D gene: -; V gene: TRBV7-6; J gene: TRBJ2-2; clone size: few; CDR3 length: 16
CDR3 protein: CASSFSGPSTDTQYF; CDR3 DNA: TGCGCCAGCAGCTTTAGCGGCCCGAGCACAGATACGCAGTATTTT; D gene: -; V gene: TRBV5-1; J gene: TRBJ2-3; clone size: many; CDR3 length: 15
CDR3 protein: CASSPRGQVTTDTQYF; CDR3 DNA: TGTGCCAGCAGCCCCAGAGGACAGGTGACCACAGATACGCAGTATTTT; D gene: TRBD1; V gene: TRBV7-9; J gene: TRBJ2-3; clone size: -; CDR3 length: 16
CDR3 protein: CASSLGEVTDTQYF; CDR3 DNA: TGCGCCAGCAGCTTGGGAGAGGTCACAGATACGCAGTATTTT; D gene: -; V gene: TRBV5-1; J gene: TRBJ2-3; clone size: few; CDR3 length: 14
CDR3 protein: CASSLEKETQYF; CDR3 DNA: TGTGCCAGCAGCTTGGAGAAGGAGACCCAGTACTTC; D gene: -; V gene: TRBV5-4; J gene: TRBJ2-5; clone size: -; CDR3 length: 12
CDR3 protein: CASSPSRFRTDTQYF; CDR3 DNA: TGTGCCAGCAGCCCCTCGAGGTTTCGCACAGATACGCAGTATTTT; D gene: -; V gene: TRBV7-9; J gene: TRBJ2-3; clone size: many; CDR3 length: 15
CDR3 protein: CAISVQAGGYNEQFF; CDR3 DNA: TGTGCCATCAGTGTACAAGCAGGGGGATACAATGAGCAGTTCTTC; D gene: TRBD1; V gene: TRBV10-3; J gene: TRBJ2-1; clone size: -; CDR3 length: 15
CDR3 protein: CASSGVDLGEQFF; CDR3 DNA: TGCGCCAGCAGCGGGGTGGATTTGGGTGAGCAGTTCTTC; D gene: -; V gene: TRBV5-1; J gene: TRBJ2-1; clone size: few; CDR3 length: 13
CDR3 protein: CASSYWTGLETQYF; CDR3 DNA: TGCGCCAGCAGCTACTGGACAGGGTTAGAGACCCAGTACTTC; D gene: TRBD1; V gene: TRBV5-1; J gene: TRBJ2-5; clone size: few; CDR3 length: 14
CDR3 protein: CASSRTSGGPLFEQFF; CDR3 DNA: TGCGCCAGCAGCCGGACTAGCGGGGGGCCCCTTTTTGAGCAGTTCTTC; D gene: TRBD2; V gene: TRBV4-1; J gene: TRBJ2-1; clone size: -; CDR3 length: 16
CDR3 protein: CASSLFGQTETQYF; CDR3 DNA: TGCGCCAGCAGCTTGTTTGGCCAAACGGAGACCCAGTACTTC; D gene: -; V gene: TRBV5-1; J gene: TRBJ2-5; clone size: -; CDR3 length: 14
CDR3 protein: CSARDARQGGHTEAFF; CDR3 DNA: TGCAGTGCTAGAGATGCCCGACAGGGAGGGCACACTGAAGCTTTCTTT; D gene: TRBD1; V gene: TRBV20-1; J gene: TRBJ1-1; clone size: -; CDR3 length: 16
CDR3 protein: CASSYSIPGPAYEKLFF; CDR3 DNA: TGTGCCAGCAGTTACTCGATCCCGGGGCCCGCTTATGAAAAACTGTTTTTT; D gene: -; V gene: TRBV6-5; J gene: TRBJ1-4; clone size: -; CDR3 length: 17
CDR3 protein: CASSFNSLRGYTF; CDR3 DNA: TGTGCCAGCAGTTTTAACAGCTTGAGGGGCTACACCTTC; D gene: -; V gene: TRBV12-3/TRBV12-4; J gene: TRBJ1-2; clone size: medium-sized; CDR3 length: 13
CDR3 protein: CATSTGNTDTQYF; CDR3 DNA: TGTGCCACTTCGACTGGTAACACAGATACGCAGTATTTT; D gene: -; V gene: TRBV6-4; J gene: TRBJ2-3; clone size: few; CDR3 length: 13
CDR3 protein: CAISVRGDAFF; CDR3 DNA: TGTGCCATCAGTGTCCGGGGCGATGCTTTCTTT; D gene: -; V gene: TRBV10-3; J gene: TRBJ1-1; clone size: -; CDR3 length: 11
CDR3 protein: CSAREGGRNGYTF; CDR3 DNA: TGCAGTGCTAGAGAAGGGGGGCGGAATGGCTACACCTTC; D gene: -; V gene: TRBV20-1; J gene: TRBJ1-2; clone size: few; CDR3 length: 13
CDR3 protein: CSARGQGAGEQYF; CDR3 DNA: TGCAGTGCTAGGGGACAGGGGGCTGGCGAGCAGTACTTC; D gene: TRBD1; V gene: TRBV20-1; J gene: TRBJ2-7; clone size: few; CDR3 length: 13
CDR3 protein: CASTRDSYEQYF; CDR3 DNA: TGCGCCAGCACCAGGGACAGCTACGAGCAGTACTTC; D gene: TRBD1; V gene: TRBV5-1; J gene: TRBJ2-7; clone size: many; CDR3 length: 12
CDR3 protein: CASSLGGTYGYTF; CDR3 DNA: TGTGCCAGCAGCTTAGGGGGTACCTATGGCTACACCTTC; D gene: -; V gene: TRBV7-9; J gene: TRBJ1-2; clone size: many; CDR3 length: 13
CDR3 protein: CSARGPQLDEQFF; CDR3 DNA: TGCAGTGCTAGAGGCCCACAACTAGATGAGCAGTTCTTC; D gene: -; V gene: TRBV20-1; J gene: TRBJ2-1; clone size: many; CDR3 length: 13
CDR3 protein: CASSFGSGAGEQYF; CDR3 DNA: TGTGCCAGCAGCTTTGGGTCAGGGGCGGGGGAGCAGTACTTC; D gene: -; V gene: TRBV7-2; J gene: TRBJ2-7; clone size: few; CDR3 length: 14
CDR3 protein: CASSPTGTPGSNQPQHF; CDR3 DNA: TGTGCCAGCAGCCCTACAGGGACCCCCGGTAGCAATCAGCCCCAGCATTTT; D gene: -; V gene: TRBV7-2; J gene: TRBJ1-5; clone size: few; CDR3 length: 17
CDR3 protein: CASSPGDSDQPQHF; CDR3 DNA: TGCGCCAGCAGCCCGGGGGACAGCGATCAGCCCCAGCATTTT; D gene: TRBD1; V gene: TRBV5-1; J gene: TRBJ1-5; clone size: many; CDR3 length: 14
CDR3 protein: CASSFSGVNYGYTF; CDR3 DNA: TGTGCCAGCAGTTTTTCCGGGGTGAACTATGGCTACACCTTC; D gene: -; V gene: TRBV28; J gene: TRBJ1-2; clone size: -; CDR3 length: 14
CDR3 protein: CASNRNRGNTGELFF; CDR3 DNA: TGTGCCAGCAATCGGAACAGGGGGAACACCGGGGAGCTGTTTTTT; D gene: TRBD1; V gene: TRBV12-3/TRBV12-4; J gene: TRBJ2-2; clone size: -; CDR3 length: 15
CDR3 protein: CASTPGTAYGYTF; CDR3 DNA: TGTGCCAGCACCCCGGGGACAGCGTATGGCTACACCTTC; D gene: TRBD1; V gene: TRBV27; J gene: TRBJ1-2; clone size: few; CDR3 length: 13
CDR3 protein: CASSLPGTAPETQYF; CDR3 DNA: TGTGCCTCCAGCCTTCCGGGGACAGCGCCAGAGACCCAGTACTTC; D gene: TRBD1; V gene: TRBV3-1; J gene: TRBJ2-5; clone size: -; CDR3 length: 15
CDR3 protein: CASSLYRSYEQYF; CDR3 DNA: TGCGCCAGCAGCTTGTATCGGTCCTACGAGCAGTACTTC; D gene: -; V gene: TRBV5-1; J gene: TRBJ2-7; clone size: few; CDR3 length: 13
CDR3 protein: CSARDPGTMNTEAFF; CDR3 DNA: TGCAGTGCTAGAGATCCCGGGACCATGAACACTGAAGCTTTCTTT; D gene: -; V gene: TRBV20-1; J gene: TRBJ1-1; clone size: few; CDR3 length: 15
CDR3 protein: CASSLSVNLAQHF; CDR3 DNA: TGTGCCAGCAGCTTATCGGTGAACCTGGCCCAGCATTTT; D gene: -; V gene: TRBV7-9; J gene: TRBJ1-5; clone size: few; CDR3 length: 13
CDR3 protein: CASRAGLGTEAFF; CDR3 DNA: TGTGCCAGCAGGGCAGGGCTGGGTACTGAAGCTTTCTTT; D gene: -; V gene: TRBV25-1; J gene: TRBJ1-1; clone size: -; CDR3 length: 13
CDR3 protein: CASSPDREKGGYTF; CDR3 DNA: TGTGCCAGCAGCCCGGACAGGGAGAAAGGTGGCTACACCTTC; D gene: TRBD1; V gene: TRBV7-2; J gene: TRBJ1-2; clone size: -; CDR3 length: 14
CDR3 protein: CASSPPGQGAAGEQFF; CDR3 DNA: TGTGCCAGCAGCCCCCCCGGACAGGGGGCTGCGGGTGAGCAGTTCTTC; D gene: TRBD1; V gene: TRBV7-3; J gene: TRBJ2-1; clone size: few; CDR3 length: 16
CDR3 protein: CASSFDRGNQPQHF; CDR3 DNA: TGTGCCAGCAGTTTTGACAGGGGGAATCAGCCCCAGCATTTT; D gene: TRBD1; V gene: TRBV12-3/TRBV12-4; J gene: TRBJ1-5; clone size: -; CDR3 length: 14
CDR3 protein: CASTVSTDTQYF; CDR3 DNA: TGTGCCAGCACGGTTAGCACAGATACGCAGTATTTT; D gene: -; V gene: TRBV6-6; J gene: TRBJ2-3; clone size: few; CDR3 length: 12
CDR3 protein: CASSTGQAGGRVTQYF; CDR3 DNA: TGCGCCAGCAGCACGGGCCAAGCGGGGGGGCGGGTAACGCAGTATTTT; D gene: TRBD2; V gene: TRBV4-3; J gene: TRBJ2-3; clone size: many; CDR3 length: 16
CDR3 protein: CASSSGQGNPGELFF; CDR3 DNA: TGTGCCAGCAGCTCGGGACAGGGCAATCCCGGGGAGCTGTTTTTT; D gene: TRBD1; V gene: TRBV12-3/TRBV12-4; J gene: TRBJ2-2; clone size: -; CDR3 length: 15
CDR3 protein: CASSLDGTRNEQFF; CDR3 DNA: TGTGCCAGCAGCTTAGATGGGACAAGAAATGAGCAGTTCTTC; D gene: -; V gene: TRBV7-2; J gene: TRBJ2-1; clone size: few; CDR3 length: 14
CDR3 protein: CASSGGGQPTASQYF; CDR3 DNA: TGTGCCAGCAGTGGAGGGGGACAACCAACCGCATCGCAGTATTTT; D gene: -; V gene: TRBV6-1; J gene: TRBJ2-3; clone size: few; CDR3 length: 15